This TCR beta chain was captured by sequencing in a study of blood T cell repertoires in COVID-19. Sequenced by immunoSEQ multiplex PCR; TCRdb stores in-frame clones only, minus some. This sample has roughly 240,000 clones, with 83% found just once. Researchers sorted participants into cohorts using their self-reported clinical history. The CDR3 covers 11 residues. Germline CDR1 is SQVTM and CDR2 is ANQGSEA. V dropped 7 bases and J dropped 3; count of bases not matched to a gene: 2. The clonotype originates from a woman between 40 and 50 years old who had been exposed to COVID-19. The chain is built from TRBV29-1 and TRBJ1-2; 7 bases agree with TRBD1. The sequenced sample was PBMCs or T cells enriched from blood (not recorded which). CDR3 sequence reads: CSGGGYYGYTF. The DNA for the CDR3 is TGCAGCGGAGGGGGCTACTATGGCTACACCTTC. The whole variable domain, filled in from reference TRBV29-1 and TRBJ1-2, reads SAVISQKPSRDICQRGTSLTIQCQVDSQVTMMFWYRQQPGQSLTLIATANQGSEATYESGFVIDKFPISRPNLTFSTLTVSNMSPEDSSIYLCSGGGYYGYTFGSGTRLTVV.